Listed below are T cell receptor beta chains from one sample, sequenced in a study of shared clonotypes between healthy human individuals. The method was immunoSEQ multiplex PCR; TCRdb's version includes in-frame clones alone and lacks a portion of them. The repertoire includes more than 1 million clones, about 84% of them detected once, and roughly 0.56% sits in the top ten. Sequencing used memory CD4+ T cells from PBMCs. These TCRs come from a man aged 18 to 30 in good health. Some clones in this sample may be carry-over from other donors' samples. Each CDR3 is given with its conserved first and last residue. The D gene is left open where the match is weak. Rows may omit the clone size; those that give it use once, few, many or a size class.

TRBV28	13	NA	NA	TRBJ1-2	TGTGCCAGCAGAGATGGGACGGCCTATGGCTACACCTTC	CASRDGTAYGYTF
TRBV7-9	14	once	NA	TRBJ1-4	TGTGCCAGCAGCTTAGCTTCCTATGGAGGGAAACTGTTTTTT	CASSLASYGGKLFF
TRBV30	12	NA	NA	TRBJ1-2	TGTGCCTGGAGTCAAGGGGACTATGGCTACACCTTC	CAWSQGDYGYTF
TRBV15	14	NA	NA	TRBJ1-5	TGTGCCACCAGCAGAGATCCTGGGACGTCAGCCCAGCATTTT	CATSRDPGTSAQHF
TRBV25-1	15	NA	TRBD1	TRBJ2-7	TGTGCCAGCAGTGAGCTTGAGACAGGGGGCTACGAGCAGTACTTC	CASSELETGGYEQYF
TRBV6-5	15	NA	NA	TRBJ1-5	TGTGCCAGCAGTCCGGACGGGAATAGCAATCAGCCCCAGCATTTT	CASSPDGNSNQPQHF
TRBV18	13	NA	NA	TRBJ2-7	TGTGCCAGCTCACCTAGCCGACAGTACGAGCAGTACTTC	CASSPSRQYEQYF
TRBV18	16	few	TRBD1	TRBJ1-1	TGTGCCAGCTCACCATATCCCGGACAGGGAAGGGGTGAAGCTTTCTTT	CASSPYPGQGRGEAFF
TRBV2	13	NA	TRBD2	TRBJ2-7	TGTGCCAGCAGACTAGCGGGCCCCTACGAGCAGTACTTC	CASRLAGPYEQYF
TRBV7-9	15	NA	NA	TRBJ1-4	TGTGCCAGCAGCTCGGAGGGGGGATTTAATGAAAAACTGTTTTTT	CASSSEGGFNEKLFF
TRBV20-1	10	NA	NA	TRBJ1-2	TGCAGTGCTAGAGATGATGGTTACACCTTC	CSARDDGYTF
TRBV20-1	11	NA	NA	TRBJ1-2	TGCAGTGCGAGAAAACGGCCTGGCTACACCTTC	CSARKRPGYTF
TRBV2	15	NA	TRBD1	TRBJ1-2	TGTGCCAGCAGTGAATGGGCAGGGGGGGACTATGGCTACACCTTC	CASSEWAGGDYGYTF
TRBV5-1	14	NA	TRBD1	TRBJ1-4	TGCGCCAGCAGCTCAGGGACAGCTAATGAAAAACTGTTTTTT	CASSSGTANEKLFF
TRBV19	14	NA	NA	TRBJ2-5	TGTGCCAGTAGTATACCGGGACGGTCACGGTCCCAGTACTTC	CASSIPGRSRSQYF
TRBV4-2	17	once	TRBD2	TRBJ2-2	TGTGCCAGCAGCCAAGATGGGCTAGCGGGACTTACCGGGGAGCTGTTTTTT	CASSQDGLAGLTGELFF
TRBV11-2	14	NA	TRBD2	TRBJ2-7	TGTGCCAGCAGCGCGACCGGACTAGCCTACGAGCAGTACTTC	CASSATGLAYEQYF
TRBV28	17	few	TRBD1	TRBJ1-2	TGTGCCAGCAGTTCCACCGGGACAGGGGGCTTAAGCTATGGCTACACCTTC	CASSSTGTGGLSYGYTF
TRBV11-2	14	NA	NA	TRBJ2-2	TGTGCCAGCAGCCCGGACTTGTTCAGCGGGGAGCTGTTTTTT	CASSPDLFSGELFF
TRBV11-2	16	NA	NA	TRBJ2-7	TGTGCCAGCAGCTTTAGGACCGGGACCCCAGAGTACGAGCAGTACTTC	CASSFRTGTPEYEQYF
TRBV5-8	14	NA	NA	TRBJ1-4	TGTGCCAGCAGTCTTAGGGGTGCTAATGAAAAACTGTTTTTT	CASSLRGANEKLFF
TRBV30	17	NA	NA	TRBJ2-1	TGTGCCTGGAGTGGGCCGGGACCTCACTACTCCTACAATGAGCAGTTCTTC	CAWSGPGPHYSYNEQFF
TRBV5-4	14	NA	NA	TRBJ2-1	TGTGCCAGCAGCTTGACAGGAAGCTACAATGAGCAGTTCTTC	CASSLTGSYNEQFF
TRBV7-3	15	NA	NA	TRBJ1-1	TGTGCCAGCAGCGAAACCGGGACAAAGAACACTGAAGCTTTCTTT	CASSETGTKNTEAFF
TRBV7-9	16	many	NA	TRBJ2-2	TGTGCCAGCAGACCCTTCACGGGACTTAACACCGGGGAGCTGTTTTTT	CASRPFTGLNTGELFF
TRBV5-1	17	NA	TRBD1	TRBJ2-2	TGCGCCAGCAGCCGGGGGCCGGGACAGGGGGACACCGGGGAGCTGTTTTTT	CASSRGPGQGDTGELFF
TRBV11-2	17	NA	NA	TRBJ2-7	TGTGCCAGCAGCTTTTGGACAGTCAGTCGTTCAGGCTACGAGCAGTACTTC	CASSFWTVSRSGYEQYF
TRBV14	12	NA	NA	TRBJ1-4	TGTGCCAGCAGCCAACTAGAGGAAAAACTGTTTTTT	CASSQLEEKLFF
TRBV7-2	13	NA	NA	TRBJ2-1	TGTGCCAGCAGCCAAGGATTGCGCCATGAGCAGTTCTTC	CASSQGLRHEQFF
TRBV9	15	NA	TRBD1	TRBJ2-5	TGTGCCAGCAGTCAACGACCGGGACAGCAAGAGACCCAGTACTTC	CASSQRPGQQETQYF
TRBV2	14	NA	NA	TRBJ1-4	TGTGCCACCGGTCGGGGCAGCCCGAATGAAAAACTGTTTTTT	CATGRGSPNEKLFF
TRBV15	15	NA	NA	TRBJ2-5	TGTGCCACCAGCAGAGATGGTCAGAAACAAGAGACCCAGTACTTC	CATSRDGQKQETQYF
TRBV5-4	18	NA	TRBD2	TRBJ2-6	TGTGCCAGCAGCCCTAGCGGGGGATCTATCTCTGGGGCCAACGTCCTGACTTTC	CASSPSGGSISGANVLTF
TRBV6-5	13	NA	TRBD2	TRBJ2-3	TGTGCCAGCAGTGATCAGCGGGGATCTACGCAGTATTTT	CASSDQRGSTQYF
TRBV4-1	16	once	NA	TRBJ2-1	TGCGCCAGCAGCCAACTCAGCGGCAGCTCCTACAATGAGCAGTTCTTC	CASSQLSGSSYNEQFF
TRBV2	13	NA	NA	TRBJ1-1	TGTGCCAGCCGGGGGAGTTTGAACACTGAAGCTTTCTTT	CASRGSLNTEAFF
TRBV2	11	NA	NA	TRBJ2-1	TGTGCCAGCAGTGTCCTAGCCGAGCAGTTCTTC	CASSVLAEQFF
TRBV5-1	15	NA	NA	TRBJ2-1	TGCGCCAGCAGCCCCAGGACTGGAACCTACAATGAGCAGTTCTTC	CASSPRTGTYNEQFF
TRBV28	16	NA	NA	TRBJ1-2	TGTGCCAGCAGTTTATCCGCCGAGGGGGGTAACTATGGCTACACCTTC	CASSLSAEGGNYGYTF
TRBV5-4	16	once	TRBD2	TRBJ2-3	TGTGCCAGCAGCTTGGGGTCTAGCGGGAGCACAGATACGCAGTATTTT	CASSLGSSGSTDTQYF
TRBV7-9	12	NA	NA	TRBJ1-6	TGTGCCAGCAGCCTACAAGATTCACCCCTCCACTTT	CASSLQDSPLHF
TRBV7-9	13	NA	NA	TRBJ2-3	TGTGCCAGCAGCTTTGATGGGGCAGATACGCAGTATTTT	CASSFDGADTQYF
TRBV9	14	NA	NA	TRBJ2-5	TGTGCCAGCAGCGCCGATCAGGGTCGGGAGACCCAGTACTTC	CASSADQGRETQYF
TRBV4-2	13	NA	NA	TRBJ2-3	TGTGCCAGCAGCCAAGATTATACAGATACGCAGTATTTT	CASSQDYTDTQYF